These T cell receptor beta chains were read from a single sample in a study of vaccination effects on CD4 cells after COVID-19. These TCRs are of unknown antigen specificity. Method: immunoSEQ multiplex PCR; TCRdb's copy keeps in-frame clones and lacks some. Counted here are about 61,000 clones, roughly 81% occurring once; the ten biggest clones make up under 3%. Sequencing used CD4+ T cells from PBMCs cultured with HCoV-229E spike peptides, obtained before COVID-19 vaccination. These receptors were taken from a human donor who received a COVID-19 vaccine. Both conserved end residues are part of each CDR3. Each record gives: J gene, V gene, clone size, D gene, CDR3 DNA, CDR3 protein. D genes are given only for firm matches. Size values are once, few and many counts, or a class for expanded clones, and some rows have none.

j_call: TRBJ2-2
v_call: TRBV18
clone_size: -
d_call: -
cdr3_nt: TGTGCCAGCTCAATCGTATTGGGAACCGGGGAGCTGTTTTTT
cdr3_aa: CASSIVLGTGELFF

j_call: TRBJ2-2
v_call: TRBV7-3
clone_size: -
d_call: -
cdr3_nt: TGTGCCAGCAGCTTAACCCTAGGGGCAGGCACCGGGGAGCTGTTTTTT
cdr3_aa: CASSLTLGAGTGELFF

j_call: TRBJ2-5
v_call: TRBV3-1/TRBV3-2
clone_size: -
d_call: -
cdr3_nt: TGTGCCAGCAGCCAAGAATGGGGTTCAGAGACCCAGTACTTC
cdr3_aa: CASSQEWGSETQYF

j_call: TRBJ1-1
v_call: TRBV14
clone_size: -
d_call: -
cdr3_nt: TGTGCCAGCAGCCAAGTGAAAAGCGTGGCTGAAGCTTTCTTT
cdr3_aa: CASSQVKSVAEAFF

j_call: TRBJ1-2
v_call: TRBV5-1
clone_size: once
d_call: -
cdr3_nt: TGCGCCAGCCGCGAGGGGAGGGACTATGGCTACACCTTC
cdr3_aa: CASREGRDYGYTF

j_call: TRBJ1-6
v_call: TRBV7-3
clone_size: -
d_call: -
cdr3_nt: TGTGCCAGCTCTTTAGGCTCCTATAATTCACCCCTCCACTTT
cdr3_aa: CASSLGSYNSPLHF

j_call: TRBJ1-2
v_call: TRBV28
clone_size: -
d_call: TRBD1
cdr3_nt: TGTGCCAGCAGTTTCAACCCGGGACAGGAGGGTGGCTACACCTTC
cdr3_aa: CASSFNPGQEGGYTF

j_call: TRBJ2-1
v_call: TRBV19
clone_size: -
d_call: -
cdr3_nt: TGTGCCAGTAGTACCCCGACCGAGAGCTCCTACAATGAGCAGTTCTTC
cdr3_aa: CASSTPTESSYNEQFF

j_call: TRBJ1-3
v_call: TRBV19
clone_size: few
d_call: -
cdr3_nt: TGTGCCAGTAGTACCCACAACTCTGGAAACACCATATATTTT
cdr3_aa: CASSTHNSGNTIYF

j_call: TRBJ1-2
v_call: TRBV9
clone_size: -
d_call: TRBD1
cdr3_nt: TGTGCCAGCAGCGACCGACAGGGGGTGTATGGCTACACCTTC
cdr3_aa: CASSDRQGVYGYTF

j_call: TRBJ2-4
v_call: TRBV30
clone_size: -
d_call: TRBD2
cdr3_nt: TGTGCCTGGAGTGGCTGGCAGGGAGGGTTTCAGTACTTC
cdr3_aa: CAWSGWQGGFQYF

j_call: TRBJ2-4
v_call: TRBV5-5
clone_size: -
d_call: -
cdr3_nt: TGTGCCTGTACAACGACCCGGGGAAACATTCAGTACTTC
cdr3_aa: CACTTTRGNIQYF

j_call: TRBJ1-6
v_call: TRBV27
clone_size: once
d_call: -
cdr3_nt: TGTGCCAGCAGTTCTCCCCGACAAGGCGTTGGGTCACCCCTCCACTTT
cdr3_aa: CASSSPRQGVGSPLHF

j_call: TRBJ1-1
v_call: TRBV6-1
clone_size: -
d_call: TRBD1
cdr3_nt: TGTGCCAGCAGTGATTTTACAGGGGGCCGGACTGAAGCTTTCTTT
cdr3_aa: CASSDFTGGRTEAFF

j_call: TRBJ1-6
v_call: TRBV18
clone_size: -
d_call: -
cdr3_nt: TGTGCCAGCTCACCCCAGGGAGCTAATTCACCCCTCCACTTT
cdr3_aa: CASSPQGANSPLHF

j_call: TRBJ2-5
v_call: TRBV18
clone_size: once
d_call: TRBD2
cdr3_nt: TGTGCCAGCTCACCACCGGGGGGGATGAAAGAGACCCAGTACTTC
cdr3_aa: CASSPPGGMKETQYF

j_call: TRBJ1-5
v_call: TRBV28
clone_size: -
d_call: -
cdr3_nt: TGTGCCAGCAGTGCCCAGGACGCCGGGTGGCAGCCCCAGCATTTT
cdr3_aa: CASSAQDAGWQPQHF

j_call: TRBJ2-1
v_call: TRBV7-6
clone_size: -
d_call: TRBD1
cdr3_nt: TGTGCCAGCAGTCATACCCGGGACAGGCAAAACAATGAGCAGTTCTTC
cdr3_aa: CASSHTRDRQNNEQFF

j_call: TRBJ1-1
v_call: TRBV7-2
clone_size: -
d_call: -
cdr3_nt: TGTGCCAGCAGCTTAAAGCAGGGGATCACTGAAGCTTTCTTT
cdr3_aa: CASSLKQGITEAFF

j_call: TRBJ1-2
v_call: TRBV7-9
clone_size: -
d_call: -
cdr3_nt: TGTGCCAGCAGCTTATTCGTAAACTATGGCTACACCTTC
cdr3_aa: CASSLFVNYGYTF

j_call: TRBJ1-5
v_call: TRBV12-3/TRBV12-4
clone_size: few
d_call: -
cdr3_nt: TGTGCCAGCAGTCTTTCGCCCAATCAGCCCCAGCATTTT
cdr3_aa: CASSLSPNQPQHF

j_call: TRBJ1-6
v_call: TRBV12-5
clone_size: -
d_call: TRBD1
cdr3_nt: TGTGCTAGTGGCCGACAGGGGGATTCACCCCTCCACTTT
cdr3_aa: CASGRQGDSPLHF

j_call: TRBJ1-3
v_call: TRBV6-1
clone_size: once
d_call: -
cdr3_nt: TGTGCCAGCAGTGAGCAGCCGTACTACTCTGGAAACACCATATATTTT
cdr3_aa: CASSEQPYYSGNTIYF

j_call: TRBJ1-5
v_call: TRBV6-5
clone_size: -
d_call: TRBD1
cdr3_nt: TGTGCCAGCAGTTACGCAGGGGGCGCGAATCAGCCCCAGCATTTT
cdr3_aa: CASSYAGGANQPQHF

j_call: TRBJ1-5
v_call: TRBV27
clone_size: -
d_call: TRBD1
cdr3_nt: TGTGCCAGCAGACTCTTGGCAGGGGGTCAGCCCCAGCATTTT
cdr3_aa: CASRLLAGGQPQHF

j_call: TRBJ1-5
v_call: TRBV6-2/TRBV6-3
clone_size: -
d_call: -
cdr3_nt: TGTGCCAGCAGTGGACATTATAGCAATCAGCCCCAGCATTTT
cdr3_aa: CASSGHYSNQPQHF

j_call: TRBJ2-5
v_call: TRBV28
clone_size: few
d_call: -
cdr3_nt: TGTGCCAGCAGCGAGGGTGTGAAGTGGGAGACCCAGTACTTC
cdr3_aa: CASSEGVKWETQYF

j_call: TRBJ2-6
v_call: TRBV9
clone_size: -
d_call: -
cdr3_nt: TGTGCCAGCAGCTCCGGGAGAGGGGAATCTGGGGCCAACGTCCTGACTTTC
cdr3_aa: CASSSGRGESGANVLTF

j_call: TRBJ2-5
v_call: TRBV28
clone_size: -
d_call: -
cdr3_nt: TGTGCCAGCAGTTTACGGGGGGAGACCCAGTACTTC
cdr3_aa: CASSLRGETQYF

j_call: TRBJ2-4
v_call: TRBV7-9
clone_size: -
d_call: -
cdr3_nt: TGTGCCATCAGATCTCCACCGGGTTTCAAAAACATTCAGTACTTC
cdr3_aa: CAIRSPPGFKNIQYF

j_call: TRBJ2-5
v_call: TRBV7-2
clone_size: -
d_call: -
cdr3_nt: TGTGCCAGCAGCCTCACTCTCAGTCAAGAGACCCAGTACTTC
cdr3_aa: CASSLTLSQETQYF